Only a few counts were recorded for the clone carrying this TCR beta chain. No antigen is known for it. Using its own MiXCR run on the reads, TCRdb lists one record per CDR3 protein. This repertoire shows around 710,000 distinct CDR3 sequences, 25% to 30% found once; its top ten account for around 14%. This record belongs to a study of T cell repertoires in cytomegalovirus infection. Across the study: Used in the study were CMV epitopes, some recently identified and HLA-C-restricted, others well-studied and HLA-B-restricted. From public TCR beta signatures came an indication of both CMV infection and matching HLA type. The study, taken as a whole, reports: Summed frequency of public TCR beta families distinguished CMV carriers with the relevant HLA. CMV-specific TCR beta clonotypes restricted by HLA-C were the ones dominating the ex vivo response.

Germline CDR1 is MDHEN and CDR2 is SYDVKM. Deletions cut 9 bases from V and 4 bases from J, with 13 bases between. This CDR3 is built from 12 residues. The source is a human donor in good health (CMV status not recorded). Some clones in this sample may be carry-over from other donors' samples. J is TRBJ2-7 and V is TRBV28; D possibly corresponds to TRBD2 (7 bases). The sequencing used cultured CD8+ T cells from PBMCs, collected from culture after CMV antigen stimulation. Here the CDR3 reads CASGEGGYEQYV. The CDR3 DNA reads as TGTGCCAGTGGAGAGGGGGGGTACGAGCAGTACGTC.